This T cell receptor beta chain derives from a study of metastatic and nonmetastatic thyroid tumors. Study overall: Repertoires from malignant and benign thyroid patients were compared across blood and tumor or nodule tissue.

No patient received treatment before thyroid surgery. Study processing details: Building a distant-metastasis classifier for papillary thyroid cancer drew on CDR3 differences across clinicopathological groups. TCRdb ran MiXCR on the PCR reads. In this record, the V and J calls reflect TCRdb's handling and not the investigators' own analysis. The sample includes 30,000 to 45,000 clones, roughly 20% of them seen just once. This clone was counted at least ten times. The receptor's source is a female donor with papillary thyroid cancer or a benign thyroid nodule (not recorded which). Some clones in this sample may be carry-over from other donors' samples. The sample consisted of blood.

The CDR3 bases are TGTGCCAGCAGGACACAACAGGGTGAAAAACTGTTTTTT. This translates into CASRTQQGEKLFF. The rearrangement joins TRBV6-1 to TRBJ1-4, with a possible D match to TRBD1 (6 bases). The germline V gene has CDR1 MNHNS and CDR2 SASEGT. The CDR3 runs to 13 residues. The germline V and J ends were trimmed by 6 bases and 7 bases, with 12 bases remaining between them.